This record looks at one T cell receptor beta chain sequence and its context. This specimen comes from a study of blood T cell repertoires in COVID-19. The wider study: The study drew acute and convalescent COVID-19 samples from the United States, Italy and Spain. T cells, B-cell-depleted T cells, or PBMCs provided the cDNA or gDNA that served as material.

Per the original data handling: Reference gene primer amplification gave estimated nucleated cell counts. Sequencing was performed with immunoSEQ multiplex PCR; in TCRdb, only in-frame clones are kept and a portion is missing. Clonal size and the V and J genes are those of that table, whereas D and trimming came from the DNA. Here the sample spans about 250,000 clones, roughly nine tenths being singletons. Source material: peripheral blood. The TCR sequence derives from a woman aged 40 to 50 who had recovered from COVID-19.

The CDR3 loop reads CASEDRDRGYGYTF. The CDR3 nucleotides are TGTGCCAGCGAGGACCGGGACAGGGGCTATGGCTACACCTTC. The V and J genes are TRBV6-5 and TRBJ1-2; TRBD1 aligns across 10 bases. Germline V CDR1 and CDR2: MNHEY, SVGAGI. The CDR3 has 14 residues. J was trimmed by 4 bases and V by 8 bases; bases with no gene match: 7.